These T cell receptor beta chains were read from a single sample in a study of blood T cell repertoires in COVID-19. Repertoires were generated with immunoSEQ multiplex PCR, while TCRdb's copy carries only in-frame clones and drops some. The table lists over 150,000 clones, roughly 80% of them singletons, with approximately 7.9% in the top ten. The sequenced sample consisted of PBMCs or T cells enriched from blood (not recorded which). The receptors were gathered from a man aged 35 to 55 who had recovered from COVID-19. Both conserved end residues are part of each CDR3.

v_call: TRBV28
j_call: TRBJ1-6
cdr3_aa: CASSGQGRGYNSPLHF

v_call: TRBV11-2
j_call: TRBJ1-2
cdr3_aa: CASSLDSGFYGYTF

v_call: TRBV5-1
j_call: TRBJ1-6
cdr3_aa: CASSLDRGYNSPLHF

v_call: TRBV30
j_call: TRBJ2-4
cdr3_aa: CAWRGARYSKNIQYF

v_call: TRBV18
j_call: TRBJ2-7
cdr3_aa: CASSPPWASGTGEQYF

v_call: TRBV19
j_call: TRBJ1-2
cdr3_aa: CASSTTGGIDYGYTF

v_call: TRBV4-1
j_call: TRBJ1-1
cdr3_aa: CASSQDSRGTEAFF

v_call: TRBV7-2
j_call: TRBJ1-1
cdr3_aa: CASSSHPGTEAFF

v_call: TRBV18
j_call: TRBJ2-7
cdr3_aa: CASSPRQGGYEQYF

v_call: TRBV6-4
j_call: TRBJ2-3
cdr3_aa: CASSEGTSGDTQYF

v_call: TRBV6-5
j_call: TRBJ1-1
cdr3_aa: CASRRETYGYEAFF

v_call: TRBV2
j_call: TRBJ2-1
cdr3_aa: CASSDGTGGDEQFF

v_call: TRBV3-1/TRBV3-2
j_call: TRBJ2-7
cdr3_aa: CASSHPGSLYEQYF

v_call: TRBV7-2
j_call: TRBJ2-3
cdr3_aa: CASSLEASGGGRYF

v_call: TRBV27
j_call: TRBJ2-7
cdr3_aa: CASSRGEGARQYF

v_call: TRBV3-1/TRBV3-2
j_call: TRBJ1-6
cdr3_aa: CASSPPVTGTGSSPLHF

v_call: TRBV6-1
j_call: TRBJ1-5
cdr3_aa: CASSEALSSQPQHF

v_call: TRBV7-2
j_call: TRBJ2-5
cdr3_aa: CASSLSGGAGKTQYF

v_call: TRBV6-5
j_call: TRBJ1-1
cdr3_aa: CASTTGLLNTEAFF

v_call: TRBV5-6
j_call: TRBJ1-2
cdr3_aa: CASSRRQGTFYGYTF

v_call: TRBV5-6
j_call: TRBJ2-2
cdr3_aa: CATRQGGGTGELFF

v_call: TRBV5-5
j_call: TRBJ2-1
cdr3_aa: CASSMTENEQFF

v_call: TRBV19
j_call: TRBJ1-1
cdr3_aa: CASSISRVTEAFF